This T cell receptor beta chain was recovered during a study of blood T cell repertoires in COVID-19. Sequenced by immunoSEQ multiplex PCR; TCRdb stores in-frame clones only, minus some. This sample has about 100,000 clones, with more than 85% found just once. The sample holds a few counts of this clone. Germline assignment: CDR1 MNHEY and CDR2 SMNVEV (reference sequence). V was pared by 2 bases and J by 4 bases, with 9 bases of the junction left unmatched. The CDR3 is 17 residues long. This chain connects TRBV27 to TRBJ1-5; 9 bases align to TRBD1. The specimen sequenced was peripheral blood. This receptor was obtained from a man between 50 and 59 years old with active or convalescent COVID-19. CDR3 bases: TGTGCCAGCAGTTTAAGGGGGGACAGGGTGTGGAATCAGCCCCAGCATTTT. Protein sequence: CASSLRGDRVWNQPQHF.